Listed here are 3 T cell receptor beta chains from one sample, sequenced in a study of spatial heterogeneity in lung cancer (dated by TCRdb to about 2019). Library preparation was by 5' RACE. Sequencing used a NextSeq 500. In TCRdb, the public reads were trimmed at Q25 with fastp and aligned with MiXCR, with productive beta chains retained. Rows with a matching CDR3 protein are joined into one entry that keeps the most common DNA and genes. The sample records about 44,000 distinct CDR3 sequences, roughly an eighth of which are singletons. The ten largest clones take up 55% to 70% of the sample. The meaning of the sample's time point label: sample taken at primary tumor resection. The sequenced sample was PBMCs, obtained at surgery. All receptors derive from a male donor with early-stage non-small cell lung cancer.

The V call is TRBV2, the J call TRBJ1-5, with TRBD1 matching 8 bases. V lost 9 bases to trimming and J lost 3 bases; unmatched junction nucleotides: 10. Germline lookup yields CDR1 SNHLY and CDR2 FYNNEI. This CDR3 has 15 residues. The CDR3 bases are TGTGCCAGTTCAAGGGACAGGCTCGTCAATCAGCCCCAGCATTTT. Residues: CASSRDRLVNQPQHF.

The chain is built from TRBV3-1 and TRBJ1-5; D not resolved. The CDR3 runs to 13 residues. Germline V lookup: CDR1 LGHDT, CDR2 YNNKEL (reference sequence). V lost 4 bases and J 9 bases, leaving 13 bases between the germline ends. Written as DNA, the CDR3 is TGTGCCAGCAGCCCCACCGAGGAGGGGCCCCAGCATTTT. Translating gives CASSPTEEGPQHF.

This clonotype was counted at least ten times. The V gene is TRBV20-1, the J gene TRBJ1-4; TRBD1 might be the D (5 bases). The germline CDR1 and CDR2 sequences are DFQATT and SNEGSKA (reference sequence). The length of the CDR3 is 12 residues. V was clipped by 5 bases and J by 8 bases, with 12 bases between them. CDR3 region: CSAPGQEEKLFF. The CDR3 DNA reads TGCAGTGCTCCGGGGCAGGAGGAAAAACTGTTTTTT.